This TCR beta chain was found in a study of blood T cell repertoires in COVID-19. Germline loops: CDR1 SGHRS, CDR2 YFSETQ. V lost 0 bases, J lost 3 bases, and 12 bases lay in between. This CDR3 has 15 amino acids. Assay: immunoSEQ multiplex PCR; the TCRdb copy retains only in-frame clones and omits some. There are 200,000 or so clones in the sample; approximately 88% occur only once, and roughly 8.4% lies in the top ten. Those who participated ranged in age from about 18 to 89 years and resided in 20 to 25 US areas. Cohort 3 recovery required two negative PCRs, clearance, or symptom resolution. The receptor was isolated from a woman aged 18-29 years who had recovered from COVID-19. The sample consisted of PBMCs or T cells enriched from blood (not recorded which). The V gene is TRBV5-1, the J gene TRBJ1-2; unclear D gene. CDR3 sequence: CASSLAQASDYGYTF. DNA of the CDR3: TGCGCCAGCAGCTTGGCCCAGGCATCTGACTATGGCTACACCTTC.